The 10 T cell receptor beta chains in this list originate from one sample, sequenced in a study of T cell changes during pregnancy in multiple sclerosis. TCRdb's table, derived via immunoSEQ multiplex PCR, lists solely in-frame clones and lacks some. The sample includes about 61,000 clones, about 88% of them seen just once. Source: peripheral blood, taken in the first trimester of pregnancy. The receptor source for this set is a female donor in good health, enrolled as a control in a pregnancy study.

The rearrangement joins TRBV7-8 to TRBJ1-2; TRBD1 matches at 7 bases. J was trimmed by 1 base and V by 1 base; bases with no gene match: 12. Germline CDR1 is SGHVS and CDR2 is FQNEAQ. This CDR3 spans 18 amino acids. The CDR3: CASSLVRFGTAHNYGYTF. The CDR3 DNA follows: TGTGCCAGCAGCTTAGTTCGGTTCGGGACAGCGCATAACTATGGCTACACCTTC.

The V call is TRBV27, the J call TRBJ2-7; 7 nucleotides agree with TRBD1. CDR1 and CDR2 (germline): MNHEY, SMNVEV (reference sequence). The CDR3 extends over 15 amino acids. V shed 6 bases, J shed 3 bases, and the junction held 11 bases outside the gene matches. CDR3 DNA: TGTGCCAGCAGGTTGGGACAGAGCATCAGCTACGAGCAGTACTTC. This codes for CASRLGQSISYEQYF.

The rearrangement joins TRBV5-4 to TRBJ2-3, with D perhaps TRBD2 (7 bases). Deletions cut 0 bases from V and 3 bases from J, with 20 bases between. The germline V gene encodes CDR1 SGHNT and CDR2 YYREEE (reference sequence). The CDR3 length is 18 residues. The CDR3 DNA sequence: TGTGCCAGCAGCTTGGGAGGTATAGGGGGGGGCCTTACAGATACGCAGTATTTT. This gives the protein CASSLGGIGGGLTDTQYF.

The V call is TRBV7-2, the J call TRBJ2-1; 11 bases are a match to TRBD2. V was pared by 2 bases and J by 4 bases, with 7 bases of the junction left unmatched. The CDR3 contains 17 residues. Germline values: CDR1 SGHTA, CDR2 FQGNSA. Here the CDR3 DNA reads TGTGCCAGCAGCTTATTGGGGCTAGCGGGGGGTTACAATGAGCAGTTCTTC. It translates to CASSLLGLAGGYNEQFF.

This chain uses TRBV7-2 with TRBJ2-5; TRBD2 matches 13 bases. The CDR3 is 18 residues long. V trimming: 4 bases; J trimming: 1 base; junction bases outside the gene matches: 9. Germline V gene lookup returns CDR1 SGHTA and CDR2 FQGNSA. The CDR3: CASSWGTSGALFQETQYF. In DNA form, the CDR3 reads TGTGCCAGCAGCTGGGGGACTAGCGGGGCCCTATTCCAAGAGACCCAGTACTTC.

This clone has just one count. This chain connects TRBV7-2 to TRBJ2-5; 8 bases map to TRBD2. The J call may be wrong; the DNA end is better matched by TRBJ2-7. Germline loops: CDR1 SGHTA, CDR2 FQGNSA. The CDR3 has 15 amino acids. The CDR3 protein is CASSWQTGTSYEQYF. The CDR3 nucleotides read TGTGCCAGCAGCTGGCAGACCGGGACTAGCTACGAGCAGTACTTC.

V gene TRBV6-6 combines with J gene TRBJ2-5, with 7 bases fitting TRBD1. TRBJ2-7 explains the end of the DNA better; the J call may be wrong. Looked up from germline, CDR1 is MNHNY and CDR2 is SVGAGI (reference sequence). The CDR3 totals 13 residues. The CDR3 DNA is TGTGCCAGCACGGGACAGCTTTCCTACGAGCAGTACTTC. Amino acids: CASTGQLSYEQYF.

The chain carries TRBV20-1 and TRBJ1-2, with D unclear. The CDR3 sequence is 11 residues long. Deletions cut 1 base from V and 7 bases from J, with 7 bases between. CDR1 and CDR2 from the germline V gene are DFQATT and SNEGSKA (reference sequence). The CDR3 protein is CSARGGGGYTF. The DNA for the CDR3 is TGCAGTGCTAGAGGGGGAGGTGGCTACACCTTC.

V is TRBV5-4 and J is TRBJ2-4; the D gene is possibly TRBD2 (6 bases). Per germline, CDR1 SGHNT and CDR2 YYREEE (reference sequence). The CDR3 loop spans 18 amino acids. V shed 4 bases and J shed 0 bases, with 20 bases lying between them. CDR3 sequence reads: CASSRQRPGVLAKNIQYF. Written as DNA, the CDR3 is TGTGCCAGCAGCCGGCAGAGACCGGGGGTGCTAGCCAAAAACATTCAGTACTTC.

The chain combines TRBV7-6 with TRBJ2-2, with 8 bases that match TRBD2. The junction had 5 bases not matched to a gene; V was cut back by 7 bases and J by 4 bases. This CDR3 has 14 amino acids. Looked up from germline, CDR1 is SGHVS and CDR2 is FNYEAQ. Here the CDR3 reads CASKRGGRTGELFF. CDR3 nucleotides: TGTGCCAGCAAACGGGGGGGCCGCACCGGGGAGCTGTTTTTT.